A single T cell receptor beta chain is shown here with its context. What it binds is not known. The study ran its PCR with 60 Vbeta and 13 Jbeta primers. Produced via immunoSEQ multiplex PCR; TCRdb's table is partial and in-frame only. There are roughly 170,000 clones in the sample; around 86% occur only once, and about 1.6% lies in the top ten. These data are taken from a study of cytomegalovirus exposure and HLA in healthy donors. Study conclusions and caveats: Rare TCR sequences predominated, though certain public TCRs were found in many donors.

The V gene lost 6 bases and the J gene lost 0 bases, with 8 bases spanning the gap. Germline lookup yields CDR1 LNHDA and CDR2 SQIVND (reference sequence). This CDR3 has 14 residues. Material for sequencing was PBMCs. The V and J genes are TRBV19 and TRBJ1-4; tentative D call: TRBD1 (5 bases). The receptor's source is a man aged 50 or older in good health and CMV-seronegative. Written as DNA, the CDR3 is TGTGCCAGTAGCACAGGAGCAACTAATGAAAAACTGTTTTTT. This encodes CASSTGATNEKLFF.